These 23 T cell receptor beta chains originate from one sample sequenced in a study of shared T cell receptors in the human thymus. Data came from immunoSEQ multiplex PCR; TCRdb stores just in-frame clones and leaves some out. The sample lists some 700,000 clones, 70% to 90% occurring once. These data were also reused for a study on human thymus T cells.

Specimen: thymocytes. These TCRs come from a girl in the first two years of life with a congenital heart defect.

The V and J genes are TRBV21-1 and TRBJ2-5; the table's D call TRBD1 went unverified against the DNA. TRBV21-1 corresponds to a pseudogene. The CDR3 has 14 residues. The CDR3 sequence is CASTWRTEWETQYF. CDR3 sequence (DNA): TGTGCCAGCACCTGGAGGACAGAATGGGAGACCCAGTACTTC.

The chain links TRBV9 to TRBJ2-2; 9 bases fit TRBD2. The V and J ends lost 3 bases and 0 bases, in that order; junction bases with no gene match: 3. Per the germline V gene, CDR1 is SGDLS and CDR2 is YYNGEE. CDR3 length equals 16 residues. This chain's CDR3 is CASSARLAANTGELFF. Written as DNA, the CDR3 is TGTGCCAGCAGCGCCCGACTAGCGGCGAACACCGGGGAGCTGTTTTTT.

This chain links TRBV13 with TRBJ2-7; D might be TRBD2 (5 bases). Looked up from germline, CDR1 is PRHDT and CDR2 is FYEKMQ (reference sequence). Trimming removed 6 bases at V and 0 bases at J, with 9 bases between. This CDR3 is built from 13 residues. As DNA, the CDR3 is TGTGCCAGCAGTCGAGGGAGCTCCTACGAGCAGTACTTC. Translation gives CASSRGSSYEQYF.

This clone was counted a single time. The chain is built from TRBV5-1 and TRBJ2-1, with 7 bases lining up with TRBD1. Germline V gives CDR1 SGHRS, CDR2 YFSETQ. With V trimmed by 3 bases and J by 4 bases, 13 bases remained unmatched. The CDR3 length is 17 residues. The CDR3 region is CASSYPRDSGSYNEQFF. The CDR3, as DNA: TGCGCCAGCAGCTACCCCCGGGACAGCGGTTCATACAATGAGCAGTTCTTC.

The V gene is TRBV11-2, the J gene TRBJ2-3, with D tentatively TRBD2 (5 bases). Trimming took off 2 bases at V and 4 bases at J, with 13 bases between the two ends. The CDR3 has 15 residues. Germline CDR1 is SGHAT and CDR2 is FQNNGV. CDR3 sequence: CASSLSLAFPDTQYF. DNA of the CDR3: TGTGCCAGCAGCTTAAGCCTAGCTTTCCCAGATACGCAGTATTTT.

V gene TRBV19 combines with J gene TRBJ1-5; no clear D gene. The CDR3 has 15 amino acids. Germline V gene data show CDR1 as LNHDA and CDR2 as SQIVND (reference sequence). Trimming took 3 bases from V and 1 from J, leaving 10 bases between them. The CDR3 DNA reads TGTGCCAGTAGTATTCGCTCGGGGAGCAATCAGCCCCAGCATTTT. Residues: CASSIRSGSNQPQHF.

In its sample, this clone was seen a few times. The rearrangement joins TRBV6-4 to TRBJ2-4, with a possible D match to TRBD1 (6 bases). The V gene's germline CDR1 is MRHNA and CDR2 SNTAGT. Trimming shortened V by 0 bases and J by 0 bases, and 18 bases separated the two germline ends. This CDR3 is 19 amino acids long. CDR3 protein: CASSDSRGTPTSAKNIQYF. In DNA form, the CDR3 reads TGTGCCAGCAGTGACTCAAGGGGGACACCAACATCAGCCAAAAACATTCAGTACTTC.

This chain joins TRBV10-3 and TRBJ2-7; 7 nucleotides align to TRBD2. This CDR3 has 16 amino acids. The germline V gene encodes CDR1 ENHRY and CDR2 SYGVKD. Trimming at V came to 0 bases and at J to 0 bases, leaving 5 bases not matched to a gene. CDR3 sequence (DNA): TGTGCCATCAGTGAGTCGGCGGGGGTTACCTCCTACGAGCAGTACTTC. Translating gives CAISESAGVTSYEQYF.

The table lists this clone with a few counts. V usage is TRBV12-5 and J usage is TRBJ2-3; 11 bases align to TRBD2. Germline V gene sequence: CDR1 LGHNT, CDR2 FRNRAP. This CDR3 comprises 17 residues. V shed 5 bases, J shed 0 bases, and the junction held 7 bases outside the gene matches. The chain's CDR3 is CASGRTSGWPSTDTQYF. DNA of the CDR3: TGTGCTAGTGGTCGGACTAGCGGGTGGCCTAGCACAGATACGCAGTATTTT.

V and J are TRBV30 and TRBJ1-1; 7 positions agree with TRBD1. The CDR3 is 14 amino acids. Germline CDR1 and CDR2: GTSNPN and SVGIG (reference sequence). J was trimmed by 1 base and V by 4 bases; bases with no gene match: 6. CDR3 protein: CAWTKRDRNTEAFF. For the CDR3, the DNA is TGTGCCTGGACCAAGAGGGACAGGAACACTGAAGCTTTCTTT.

The chain employs TRBV2 and TRBJ2-5, with TRBD2 as a possible D gene (6 bases). The CDR3 is made up of 16 amino acids. Trimming took off 4 bases at V and 3 bases at J, with 18 bases between the two ends. Per the germline V gene, CDR1 is SNHLY and CDR2 is FYNNEI. CDR3 sequence (DNA): TGTGCCAGCAGTGTAGGGTTAGCGGAAGAGGAAGAGACCCAGTACTTC. Translating it yields CASSVGLAEEEETQYF.

The chain links TRBV30 to TRBJ1-4; D is undetermined. The CDR3 spans 19 residues. Trimming removed 3 bases from V and 0 bases from J, with 23 bases in between. Germline lookup yields CDR1 GTSNPN and CDR2 SVGIG (reference sequence). The CDR3 reads CAWRDITEQGLSTNEKLFF. The CDR3 nucleotides are TGTGCCTGGAGGGATATTACCGAACAAGGACTTTCAACTAATGAAAAACTGTTTTTT.

The chain is built from TRBV28 and TRBJ2-1; 9 nucleotides match TRBD2. V dropped 8 bases and J dropped 5; count of bases not matched to a gene: 13. The germline CDR1 and CDR2 sequences are MDHEN and SYDVKM. There are 16 residues in the CDR3. The CDR3 DNA follows: TGTGCCAGCCCACCAGGGCGTCAGCGGGGGGACAATGAGCAGTTCTTC. Its translation is CASPPGRQRGDNEQFF. Together with reference TRBV28 and TRBJ2-1, the CDR3 gives the full variable domain: DVKVTQSSRYLVKRTGEKVFLECVQDMDHENMFWYRQDPGLGLRLIYFSYDVKMKEKGDIPEGYSVSREKKERFSLILESASTNQTSMYLCASPPGRQRGDNEQFFGPGTRLTVL.

This chain links TRBV5-8 with TRBJ1-3, with 8 bases aligning to TRBD1. Germline CDR1 reads SGHTS; CDR2 reads YDEGEE. The length of the CDR3 is 16 residues. After removal of 5 bases from V and 3 bases from J, the junction contained 10 bases not matched to a gene. The CDR3 sequence: CASSSRTGFFGNTIYF. The CDR3 nucleotides read TGTGCCAGCAGTTCGAGGACAGGGTTCTTTGGAAACACCATATATTTT.

The CDR3 nucleotides are TGTGCCAGCAGTTTCCTACGACAGGGAGAAGTCTACGAGCAGTACTTC. Protein: CASSFLRQGEVYEQYF. The chain recombines TRBV28 with TRBJ2-7, with 7 bases matching TRBD1. J was trimmed by 3 bases and V by 3 bases; bases with no gene match: 11. The V gene's germline CDR1 is MDHEN and CDR2 SYDVKM. The CDR3 totals 16 residues.

J is TRBJ2-2 and V is TRBV11-2; 7 bases are a match to TRBD1. CDR1 and CDR2 (germline): SGHAT, FQNNGV. The CDR3 is 18 amino acids. The V segment lost 0 bases and the J segment 7 bases; nucleotides outside the gene matches: 14. CDR3 loop: CASSLELDRMIEGGELFF. As DNA, the CDR3 is TGTGCCAGCAGCTTAGAATTGGACAGGATGATTGAGGGCGGGGAGCTGTTTTTT.

V is TRBV7-2 and J is TRBJ2-2; TRBD2 matches 10 bases. Germline loops: CDR1 SGHTA, CDR2 FQGNSA. V shed 6 bases and J 2 bases; nucleotides not matched to a gene: 15. The CDR3 runs 19 residues. CDR3 nucleotide sequence: TGTGCCAGCAGTTGTAAGGCTAGCGGGGGCCTCACTAACACCGGGGAGCTGTTTTTT. Translating it yields CASSCKASGGLTNTGELFF.

This rearrangement joins TRBV6-5 to TRBJ1-1; TRBD1 agrees at 10 bases. The V and J ends lost 2 bases and 4 bases, in that order; junction bases with no gene match: 4. The CDR3 sequence is 15 residues long. CDR1 is MNHEY and CDR2 is SVGAGI in the germline V gene. The CDR3 DNA reads TGTGCCAGCAGTTACCGGGACAGGGGTCGCACTGAAGCTTTCTTT. Protein product: CASSYRDRGRTEAFF.

The J gene is TRBJ1-1, the V gene TRBV15, with D maybe TRBD1 (5 bases). Germline V gene data show CDR1 as LNHNV and CDR2 as YYDKDF (reference sequence). Trimming left V 3 bases short and J 4 bases short, with 30 bases between. The CDR3 totals 20 residues. The CDR3 DNA is TGTGCCACCAGCAGCGAAAGGGTCCCGACGGCCGGGGGGGTCGGCACTGAAGCTTTCTTT. Amino acid sequence: CATSSERVPTAGGVGTEAFF. The entire variable domain, with the rest obtained from reference TRBV15 and TRBJ1-1, is as follows: DAMVIQNPRYQVTQFGKPVTLSCSQTLNHNVMYWYQQKSSQAPKLLFHYYDKDFNNEADTPDNFQSRRPNTSFCFLDIRSPGLGDTAMYLCATSSERVPTAGGVGTEAFFGQGTRLTVV.

V usage is TRBV5-4 and J usage is TRBJ2-1; 15 positions match TRBD2. V shed 4 bases and J 9 bases; nucleotides not matched to a gene: 2. CDR1 SGHNT and CDR2 YYREEE come from the germline V gene (reference sequence). The CDR3 spans 14 residues. The CDR3 coding sequence is TGTGCCAGCAGCGGACTAGCGGGGGGGGTTGAGCAGTTCTTC. Translating gives CASSGLAGGVEQFF. The full variable domain, in which reference TRBV5-4 and TRBJ2-1 provide the parts outside the CDR3, is ETGVTQSPTHLIKTRGQQVTLRCSSQSGHNTVSWYQQALGQGPQFIFQYYREEENGRGNFPPRFSGLQFPNYSSELNVNALELDDSALYLCASSGLAGGVEQFFGPGTRLTVL.

The chain uses TRBV4-1 and TRBJ2-3; 8 bases are shared with TRBD2. Germline V gives CDR1 MGHRA, CDR2 YSYEKL. This CDR3 has 19 amino acids. Trimming took 0 bases from V and 5 from J; bases not matched to a gene: 16. The CDR3 here is CASSQDVWGVRGGEDTQYF. The DNA of the CDR3 is TGCGCCAGCAGCCAAGATGTTTGGGGGGTTCGGGGGGGGGAAGATACGCAGTATTTT.

V and J are TRBV7-2 and TRBJ1-1, with 9 nucleotides matching TRBD1. The CDR3 extends over 16 amino acids. V was pared by 2 bases and J by 3 bases, with 7 bases of the junction left unmatched. CDR1 and CDR2 (germline): SGHTA, FQGNSA. The CDR3 is CASSLPVGQGYTEAFF. The CDR3 nucleotides read TGTGCCAGCAGCTTACCTGTGGGACAGGGATACACTGAAGCTTTCTTT.

V usage is TRBV11-2 and J usage is TRBJ2-2, with D possibly matching TRBD2 (7 bases). The CDR3 runs 16 residues. Trimming took 5 bases from V and 3 from J, leaving 16 bases between them. Germline V gene data show CDR1 as SGHAT and CDR2 as FQNNGV. This CDR3 reads CASSPLWGGDTGELFF. For the CDR3, the DNA is TGTGCCAGCAGCCCCCTCTGGGGGGGCGACACCGGGGAGCTGTTTTTT.